Listed below are T cell receptor beta chains from one sample, sequenced in a study of blood T cells in healthy people across ages. A single record per CDR3 protein comes from TCRdb applying MiXCR to the 5' RACE reads. The repertoire holds about a million distinct CDR3 sequences, with around two fifths as singletons. Sequenced: blood. The source of these receptors is a man aged 18 to 29 in good health. The conserved cysteine and the conserved F or W are not part of the CDR3 here.

v_call cdr3_aa
TRBV25-1 ASSGENRGTLYGYT
TRBV20-1 SAILDGNYGYT
TRBV2 AINPSTDTQY
TRBV20-1 SARGETETYEQY
TRBV20-1 SATFGEQHTGELF
TRBV27 ASSRGRGLGEQF
TRBV11-1 ASSPFWGTSTDTQY
TRBV6-1 ASTCSGGQAQY
TRBV12-3/TRBV12-4 ASSFGGVGQPQH
TRBV9 ASSVGFVTDTQY
TRBV20-1 SAQNSGGEQETQY
TRBV30 AWSARLRGNTIY
TRBV6-6 ASSSSQSPWGQF
TRBV2 ASSYGEGDQPQH
TRBV12-3/TRBV12-4 ASSPRRQGIVRRGDNNEQF
TRBV4-1 ASSLVQRDRIGGYT
TRBV27 ASTPVGSDTGELF
TRBV18 ASSPQPYEQY
TRBV20-1 SATGGAGLEETQY
TRBV6-2/TRBV6-3 ASSYPPGTQY
TRBV6-5 ASTSNGGAVGYT
TRBV6-6 ASSYPAGGVSDTQY
TRBV29-1 SVEGGLEQY
TRBV6-5 ASSYSLLRDNNEQF
TRBV21-1 ASSRNAPDTQY
TRBV24-1 ATSAGASNQPQH
TRBV14 ASSQFQGVGYT
TRBV7-9 ASSRTEKGAEAF
TRBV4-1 ASSQDHVYQETQY
TRBV2 ASSDKASTYGYT
TRBV7-2 ASSLLPDRVNTEAF
TRBV20-1 SAGLAFLDTQY
TRBV4-3 ASSQELSGHRAKNIQY
TRBV5-1 ASSYRQGDEDTEAF
TRBV20-1 SARRGQGGGYGYT
TRBV20-1 SARERGQISFYNEQF
TRBV4-3 ASSQDGTITDTQY
TRBV12-3/TRBV12-4 ASSSPSTQY
TRBV28 ASKLGGIDYSPLH
TRBV5-1 ASSGQYLGTEAF
TRBV4-1 ASSQRTDRNTEAF
TRBV20-1 SARGGNEKLF
TRBV12-3/TRBV12-4 ASSFGGETGELF
TRBV6-1 ASSEDRGHNSPLH
TRBV25-1 ASSDGTRNYGYT
TRBV20-1 SARDVRTWATYEQY
TRBV28 ASSLLFPGKDVSQY
TRBV6-2/TRBV6-3 ASSYSLIQRGQETQY
TRBV7-2 ASSLRYTDPRAAKNIQY
TRBV10-3 AIRSGGYNEQF
TRBV7-2 ASSFNGDNQPQH